These 6 T cell receptor beta chains were sequenced from one sample in a study of blood T cell repertoires in COVID-19. This table comes from immunoSEQ multiplex PCR, and its TCRdb copy is limited to in-frame clones, with some not included. Among just under 150,000 clones, over 70% were seen once, and the ten largest hold roughly two fifths. Sample: peripheral blood. The source is a man in his forties or fifties who had recovered from COVID-19.

This clone was picked up a small number of times. The genes are TRBV4-2 and TRBJ2-3; D unclear. Germline CDR1 and CDR2: LGHNA and YNFKEQ. V was shortened by 2 bases and J by 2 bases, with 14 bases between the two germline ends. The CDR3 contains 16 residues. CDR3 DNA: TGTGCCAGCAGCCAAAATCCTAGACCGTTCACAGATACGCAGTATTTT. Residues: CASSQNPRPFTDTQYF.

The chain couples TRBV10-3 to TRBJ1-2, with a tentative D call TRBD1 (5 bases). Germline assignment: CDR1 ENHRY and CDR2 SYGVKD. This CDR3 has 11 amino acids. Trimming pared 7 bases from V and 6 bases from J, leaving 9 bases between. The CDR3 coding sequence is TGTGCCATCAACTGGGGGGATGGCTACACCTTC. This translates into CAINWGDGYTF.

This rearrangement joins TRBV5-6 to TRBJ2-7, with unresolved D. The V gene lost 3 bases and the J gene lost 2 bases, with 12 bases spanning the gap. Looked up from germline, CDR1 is SGHDT and CDR2 is YYEEEE. The length of the CDR3 is 14 residues. CDR3 DNA: TGTGCCAGCAGCTCCCGGGTAGCCCCCTACGAGCAGTACTTC. It is translated as CASSSRVAPYEQYF.

The chain recombines TRBV9 with TRBJ1-2, with D possibly being TRBD1 (6 bases). The CDR3 extends over 16 amino acids. The V and J ends lost 3 bases and 4 bases respectively, with 19 bases between them. Germline values: CDR1 SGDLS, CDR2 YYNGEE. CDR3 in amino acids: CASSAPMQGFSYGYTF. The CDR3 coding sequence is TGTGCCAGCAGCGCCCCAATGCAGGGGTTTAGCTATGGCTACACCTTC.

This clone was seen a handful of times. J is TRBJ2-3 and V is TRBV6-2 or TRBV6-3; 16 positions agree with TRBD2. This CDR3 region has 18 residues. The V gene's germline CDR1 is MNHEY and CDR2 SVGEGT. The J segment lost 4 bases and the V segment lost 0 bases, leaving 4 bases of the junction unmatched. CDR3 coding DNA: TGTGCCAGCAGTTACTCTGGGACTAGCGGGGGGGCCCCAGATACGCAGTATTTT. Protein sequence: CASSYSGTSGGAPDTQYF.

This chain links TRBV7-9 with TRBJ1-1; D might be TRBD1 (6 bases). The CDR3 covers 15 residues. The ends were cut back, 5 bases at V and 9 bases at J, with 22 bases in the middle. Germline CDR1 and CDR2: SEHNR and FQNEAQ (reference sequence). The DNA of the CDR3 is TGTGCCAGCAGCCCCGCAGGGAGGCCGGGGGGGCAAGCTTTCTTT. This encodes CASSPAGRPGGQAFF.